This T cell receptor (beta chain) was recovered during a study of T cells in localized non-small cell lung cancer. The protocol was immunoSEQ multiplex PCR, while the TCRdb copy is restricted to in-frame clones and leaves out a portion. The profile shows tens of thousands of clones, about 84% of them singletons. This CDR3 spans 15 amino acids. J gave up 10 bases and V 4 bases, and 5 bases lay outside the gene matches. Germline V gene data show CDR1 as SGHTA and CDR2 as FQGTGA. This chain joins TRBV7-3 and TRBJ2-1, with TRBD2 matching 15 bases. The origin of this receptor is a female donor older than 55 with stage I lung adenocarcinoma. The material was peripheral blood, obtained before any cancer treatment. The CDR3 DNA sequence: TGTGCCAGCAGCTCATCCGGGACTAGCGGGAGGGAGCAGTTCTTC. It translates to CASSSSGTSGREQFF. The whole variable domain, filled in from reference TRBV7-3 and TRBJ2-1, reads GAGVSQTPSNKVTEKGKYVELRCDPISGHTALYWYRQSLGQGPEFLIYFQGTGAADDSGLPNDRFFAVRPEGSVSTLKIQRTERGDSAVYLCASSSSGTSGREQFFGPGTRLTVL.